A single sample gave rise to the 13 T cell receptor beta chains below, sequenced in a study of CD8 T cells in ankylosing spondylitis. TCRdb recomputed calls from the 5' RACE reads with MiXCR, one row per CDR3 protein. The table shows a few hundred thousand distinct CDR3 sequences, with more than 9% occurring only once. Sequenced sample: blood, either unsorted or a sorted T cell fraction (not recorded which). The origin of the receptors is a female donor with ankylosing spondylitis or in good health (not recorded which).

This clonotype has a count of ten or more. The chain links TRBV20-1 to TRBJ2-6; tentative D call: TRBD1 (6 bases). The germline gives CDR1 DFQATT, CDR2 SNEGSKA (reference sequence). V was shortened by 6 bases and J by 2 bases, with 23 bases between the two germline ends. CDR3 length equals 18 residues. Written as DNA, the CDR3 is TGCAGTGCCCGAGAAGAGGGGCAGGGGTTCCCTGGGGCCAACGTCCTGACTTTC. As protein: CSAREEGQGFPGANVLTF.

A word on this clonotype: A much bigger clone sits one base away, suggesting this may be a read error. J is TRBJ2-1 and V is TRBV10-3; D possibly corresponds to TRBD2 (5 bases). The CDR3 is 14 residues long. Germline CDR1 and CDR2: ENHRY and SYGVKD. Trimming cost V 6 bases and J 7 bases, with 16 bases left between them. The CDR3 sequence: CAIRRGSLENEQFF. DNA of the CDR3: TGTGCCATCAGACGAGGGTCGCTTGAGAATGAGCAGTTCTTC.

The gene calls are TRBV3-1 and TRBJ2-3, with a possible D match to TRBD2 (6 bases). V was shortened by 4 bases and J by 2 bases, with 19 bases between the two germline ends. Germline V lookup: CDR1 LGHDT, CDR2 YNNKEL (reference sequence). CDR3 length: 17 residues. CDR3 loop: CASSPEGTGDNTDTQYF. The CDR3 DNA reads TGTGCCAGCAGCCCCGAAGGAACGGGGGATAACACAGATACGCAGTATTTT.

This clonotype was picked up a small number of times. The chain joins TRBV7-8 to TRBJ2-5; tentatively, D is TRBD2 (6 bases). There are 15 residues in the CDR3. CDR1 and CDR2 from the germline V gene are SGHVS and FQNEAQ. V was clipped by 4 bases and J by 5 bases, with 17 bases between them. The CDR3 sequence is CASSSGGVGGETQYF. The CDR3 region has the DNA TGTGCCAGCAGCTCAGGCGGGGTCGGAGGGGAGACCCAGTACTTC.

The rearrangement uses TRBV9 and TRBJ1-3; D not resolved. CDR1 is SGDLS, CDR2 YYNGEE, per germline. V lost 1 base, J lost 0 bases, and 2 bases lay in between. CDR3 length equals 13 residues. The CDR3 DNA reads TGTGCCAGCAGCGTATTCTCTGGAAACACCATATATTTT. Its translation is CASSVFSGNTIYF.

The table lists this clonotype with many counts. The chain combines TRBV7-2 with TRBJ2-2; D is undetermined. CDR1 SGHTA and CDR2 FQGNSA come from the germline V gene. The CDR3 runs to 16 residues. Between the trimmed V and J ends, which lost 5 bases and 6 bases, there was a span of 19 bases. CDR3 DNA: TGTGCCAGCAGCAAACCGTATCCTAGACCGGCCGGGGAGCTGTTTTTT. This gives the protein CASSKPYPRPAGELFF.

The chain carries TRBV3-1 and TRBJ2-3; 10 bases match TRBD2. Trimming removed 4 bases from V and 0 bases from J; junction bases left unmatched: 7. The CDR3 is 17 amino acids. Germline lookup yields CDR1 LGHDT and CDR2 YNNKEL (reference sequence). CDR3 region: CASSRTSGGVSTDTQYF. For the CDR3, the DNA is TGTGCCAGCAGCCGCACCAGCGGGGGGGTTAGCACAGATACGCAGTATTTT.

This clonotype was detected many times. The J gene is TRBJ2-1, the V gene TRBV18; D may match TRBD1 or TRBD2 (5 bases each). The CDR3 loop spans 16 amino acids. Trimming removed 3 bases from V and 0 bases from J, with 12 bases in between. The germline gives CDR1 KGHSH, CDR2 LQKENI. In nucleotides, the CDR3 is TGTGCCAGCTCACCTTTAGAGGGGAGCTCCTACAATGAGCAGTTCTTC. The encoded protein is CASSPLEGSSYNEQFF.

The chain carries TRBV7-2 and TRBJ2-1; D is unclear. This CDR3 contains 12 residues. With 4 bases removed from V and 6 bases from J, the gap between germline ends came to 7 bases. CDR1 and CDR2 from the germline V gene are SGHTA and FQGNSA. CDR3 residues: CASSSVGNEQFF. The CDR3, as DNA: TGTGCCAGCAGCTCGGTGGGCAATGAGCAGTTCTTC.

This clonotype has more than one count but fewer than ten. The V gene is TRBV5-1, the J gene TRBJ2-2; D is unresolved. The CDR3 is made up of 13 amino acids. V was clipped by 5 bases and J by 7 bases, with 12 bases between them. Germline V gene sequence: CDR1 SGHRS, CDR2 YFSETQ. CDR3 coding DNA: TGCGCCAGCAGACCAAGGTTAAGCGGGGAGCTGTTTTTT. This codes for CASRPRLSGELFF.

This clonotype was counted between two and nine times. This chain joins TRBV12-3 or TRBV12-4 and TRBJ1-4; D not certain. The germline V and J ends were trimmed by 4 bases and 3 bases, with 3 bases remaining between them. This CDR3 comprises 12 residues. The CDR3 DNA reads TGTGCCAGCAGTTCCCCTAATGAAAAACTGTTTTTT. This codes for CASSSPNEKLFF.

The V call is TRBV12-3 or TRBV12-4, the J call TRBJ2-5; the match to TRBD2 covers 9 bases. After removal of 7 bases from V and 3 bases from J, the junction contained 6 bases not matched to a gene. The CDR3 has 14 amino acids. The CDR3 sequence is CASIRGLAKETQYF. DNA of the CDR3: TGTGCCAGCATTCGCGGACTAGCGAAAGAGACCCAGTACTTC.

Points on this clonotype: It may be a read error: a sequence one base away is much more abundant. This sequence joins TRBV4-1 and TRBJ2-7; 9 bases are shared with TRBD2. The ends lost 5 bases at V and 4 bases at J; junction bases unmatched: 9. The germline V gene has CDR1 MGHRA and CDR2 YSYEKL. The CDR3 covers 15 residues. CDR3 DNA sequence: TGCGCCAGCAGCTCCCCTAAGCGGGGGGAATACGAGCAGTACTTC. Translation gives CASSSPKRGEYEQYF.